This T cell receptor (beta chain) comes out of a study of regulatory T cells in long-lasting Graves disease. Many counts were recorded for this clonotype. CDR3-region Arm-PCR and iRepertoire HTBI primers produced the TCR beta libraries. TCRdb processed the multiplex PCR reads anew with MiXCR; each CDR3 protein has one entry. Counted here are a few hundred thousand distinct CDR3 sequences, roughly 10% occurring once; the ten biggest clones make up 15% to 20%. Time point specified: newly diagnosed GD, antithyroid drugs for less than 3 months. Isolated PBMC RNA provided the starting material for the TCR library. There are 16 residues in the CDR3. Germline CDR1 MNHEY, CDR2 SMNVEV (reference sequence). Trimming removed 3 bases from V and 2 bases from J, with 17 bases in between. These data were likewise used in another study, on T cells in Graves' hyperthyroidism and ophthalmopathy. That study reports: Graves' hyperthyroidism without ophthalmopathy progression within 18 months was termed stable. Uncontrolled infections, other autoimmune diseases, pregnancy or lactation led to exclusion of patients.

This rearrangement joins TRBV27 to TRBJ2-7, with D possibly being TRBD1 (5 bases). The sample consisted of peripheral blood mononuclear cells (PBMCs), taken at new diagnosis, from a patient treated with antithyroid drugs. The sequence came from a woman aged 18-29 years with Graves disease. The CDR3 loop is CASSLTQALTTYEQYF. CDR3 in DNA: TGTGCCAGCAGTTTGACACAGGCACTTACAACCTACGAGCAGTACTTC.